These 2 T cell receptor beta chains were all obtained from the same sample, sequenced in a study of blood T cell repertoires in COVID-19. Sequencing was performed with immunoSEQ multiplex PCR; in TCRdb, only in-frame clones are kept and a portion is missing. The data show about 160,000 clones, with over 75% seen just once and approximately 7% held by the top ten. Input material: peripheral blood. Receptors were obtained from an elderly man with COVID-19, enrolled during active disease.

This clone was observed a single time. V is TRBV13 and J is TRBJ1-4, with 8 nucleotides matching TRBD1. Germline V gene lookup returns CDR1 PRHDT and CDR2 FYEKMQ (reference sequence). The CDR3 has 16 amino acids. V was pared by 2 bases and J by 3 bases, with 5 bases of the junction left unmatched. In nucleotides, the CDR3 is TGTGCCAGCAGCTTATTCGGACAGGGCCCTAATGAAAAACTGTTTTTT. It yields the protein CASSLFGQGPNEKLFF.

V and J are TRBV4-3 and TRBJ2-7; maybe TRBD2 (7 bases). Germline lookup yields CDR1 LGHNA and CDR2 YSLEER. Trimming pared 0 bases from V and 5 bases from J, leaving 8 bases between. The CDR3 is made up of 13 amino acids. The CDR3: CASSQEGGDEQYF. For the CDR3, the DNA is TGCGCCAGCAGCCAAGAAGGGGGGGACGAGCAGTACTTC.